This entry features one T cell receptor beta chain sequence. The sample comes from a study of blood T cell repertoires in COVID-19. On the study more broadly: T cells, B-cell-depleted T cells, or PBMCs supplied cDNA or gDNA.

Authors' methods: Nucleated cell number was recorded as an estimate derived from reference gene primer amplification. Some clones are missing from TCRdb's copy, which holds only in-frame ones; the method was immunoSEQ multiplex PCR. From that table come the V and J calls and clone size; the DNA was used to work out D and trimming. This sample yields approximately 230,000 clones, of which roughly nine tenths are seen a single time; about 3% belongs to the top ten. CDR1 is MNHNY and CDR2 is SVGAGI in the germline V gene (reference sequence). Trimming pared 5 bases from V and 0 bases from J, leaving 11 bases between. This CDR3 comprises 15 residues.

The TCR was taken from a man aged 18 to 30 with active or convalescent COVID-19. Sequenced: peripheral blood. This chain links TRBV6-6 with TRBJ1-3; D unclear. The CDR3 DNA sequence: TGTGCCAGCAGTCAGAATCCAGACTCTGGAAACACCATATATTTT. This codes for CASSQNPDSGNTIYF.